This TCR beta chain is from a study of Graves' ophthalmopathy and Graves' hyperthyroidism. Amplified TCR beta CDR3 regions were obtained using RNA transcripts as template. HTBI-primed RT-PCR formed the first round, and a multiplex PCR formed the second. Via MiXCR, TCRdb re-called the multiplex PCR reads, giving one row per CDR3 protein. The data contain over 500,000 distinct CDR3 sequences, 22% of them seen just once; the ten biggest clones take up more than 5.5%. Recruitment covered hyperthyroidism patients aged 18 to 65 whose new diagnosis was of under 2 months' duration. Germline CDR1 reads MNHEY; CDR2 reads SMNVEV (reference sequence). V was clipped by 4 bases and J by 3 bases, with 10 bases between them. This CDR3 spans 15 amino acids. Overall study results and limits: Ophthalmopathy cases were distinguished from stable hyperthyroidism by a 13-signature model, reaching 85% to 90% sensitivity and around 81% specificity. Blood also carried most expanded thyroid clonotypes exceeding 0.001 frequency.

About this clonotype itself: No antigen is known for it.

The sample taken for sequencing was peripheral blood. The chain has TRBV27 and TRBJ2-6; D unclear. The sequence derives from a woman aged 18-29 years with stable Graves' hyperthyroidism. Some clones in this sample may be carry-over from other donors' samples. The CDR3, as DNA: TGTGCCAGCAGTTCCCCTTGGAGTGGGGCCAACGTCCTGACTTTC. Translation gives CASSSPWSGANVLTF.